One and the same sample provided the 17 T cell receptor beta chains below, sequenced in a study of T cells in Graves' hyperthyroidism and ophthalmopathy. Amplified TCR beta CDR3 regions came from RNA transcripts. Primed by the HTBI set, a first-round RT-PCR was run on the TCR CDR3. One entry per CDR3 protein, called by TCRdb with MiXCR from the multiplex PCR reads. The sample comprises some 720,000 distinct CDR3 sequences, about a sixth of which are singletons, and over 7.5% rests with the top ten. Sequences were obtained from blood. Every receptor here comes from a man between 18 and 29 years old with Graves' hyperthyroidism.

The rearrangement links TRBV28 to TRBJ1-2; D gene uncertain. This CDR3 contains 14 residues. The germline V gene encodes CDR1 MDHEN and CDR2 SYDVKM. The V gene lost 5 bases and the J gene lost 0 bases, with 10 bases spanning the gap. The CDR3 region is CASSDGVSNYGYTF. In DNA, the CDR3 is TGTGCCAGCAGTGACGGGGTATCTAACTATGGCTACACCTTC.

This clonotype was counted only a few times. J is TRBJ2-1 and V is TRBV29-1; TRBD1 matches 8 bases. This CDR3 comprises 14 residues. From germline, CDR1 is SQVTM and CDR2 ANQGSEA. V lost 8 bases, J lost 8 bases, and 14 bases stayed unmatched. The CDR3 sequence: CSLGTGLKGDEQFF. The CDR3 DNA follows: TGCAGCCTAGGGACAGGTCTGAAGGGCGATGAGCAGTTCTTC.

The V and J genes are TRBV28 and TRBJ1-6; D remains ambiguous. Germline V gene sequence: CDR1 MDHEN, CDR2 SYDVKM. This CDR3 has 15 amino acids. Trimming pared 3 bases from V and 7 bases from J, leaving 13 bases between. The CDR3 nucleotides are TGTGCCAGCAGTTTTGGGTTGATGGGGAATTCACCCCTCCACTTT. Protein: CASSFGLMGNSPLHF.

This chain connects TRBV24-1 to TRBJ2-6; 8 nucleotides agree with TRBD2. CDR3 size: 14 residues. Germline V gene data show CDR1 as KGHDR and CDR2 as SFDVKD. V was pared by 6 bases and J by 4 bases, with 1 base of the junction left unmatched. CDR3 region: CATSSGGGANVLTF. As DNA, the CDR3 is TGTGCCACCAGTAGCGGGGGAGGGGCCAACGTCCTGACTTTC.

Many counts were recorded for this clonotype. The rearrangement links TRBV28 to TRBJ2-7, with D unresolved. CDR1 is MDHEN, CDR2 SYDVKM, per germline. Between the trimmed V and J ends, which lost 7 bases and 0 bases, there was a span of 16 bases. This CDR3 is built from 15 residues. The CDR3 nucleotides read TGTGCCAGCACCGCGAGAATGCTGAGCTCCTACGAGCAGTACTTC. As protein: CASTARMLSSYEQYF.

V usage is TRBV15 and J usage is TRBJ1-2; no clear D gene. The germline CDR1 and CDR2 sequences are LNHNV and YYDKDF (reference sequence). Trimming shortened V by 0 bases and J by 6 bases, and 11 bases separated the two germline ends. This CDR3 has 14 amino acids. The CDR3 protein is CATSRDLEGNGYTF. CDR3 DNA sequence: TGTGCCACCAGCAGAGATCTCGAAGGGAATGGCTACACCTTC.

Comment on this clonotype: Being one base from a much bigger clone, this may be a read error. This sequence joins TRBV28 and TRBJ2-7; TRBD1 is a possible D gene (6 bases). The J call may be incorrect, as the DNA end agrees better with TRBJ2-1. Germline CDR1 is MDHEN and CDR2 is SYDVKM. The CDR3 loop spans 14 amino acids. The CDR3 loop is CASSPSTGNYEQFF. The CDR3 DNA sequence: TGTGCCAGCAGCCCTAGTACAGGGAACTACGAGCAGTTCTTC.

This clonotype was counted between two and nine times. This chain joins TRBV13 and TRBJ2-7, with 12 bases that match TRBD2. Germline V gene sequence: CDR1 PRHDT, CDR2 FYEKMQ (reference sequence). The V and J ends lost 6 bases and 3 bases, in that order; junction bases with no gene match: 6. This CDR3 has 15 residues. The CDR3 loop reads CASRRLAGGIYEQYF. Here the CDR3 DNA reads TGTGCCAGCAGACGCCTAGCGGGAGGGATCTACGAGCAGTACTTC.

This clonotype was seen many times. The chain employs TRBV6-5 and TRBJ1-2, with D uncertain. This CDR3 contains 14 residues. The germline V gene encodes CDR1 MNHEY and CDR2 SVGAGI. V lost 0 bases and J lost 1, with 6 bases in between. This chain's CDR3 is CASSYSLDNYGYTF. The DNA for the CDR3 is TGTGCCAGCAGTTACTCTCTAGATAACTATGGCTACACCTTC.

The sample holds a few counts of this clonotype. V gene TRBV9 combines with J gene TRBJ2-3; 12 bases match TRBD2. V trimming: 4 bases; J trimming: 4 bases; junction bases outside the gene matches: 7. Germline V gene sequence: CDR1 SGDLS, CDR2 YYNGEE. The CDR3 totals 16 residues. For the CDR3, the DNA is TGTGCCAGCAGCCCACCGACTAGCGGGAGTCCAGATACGCAGTATTTT. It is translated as CASSPPTSGSPDTQYF.

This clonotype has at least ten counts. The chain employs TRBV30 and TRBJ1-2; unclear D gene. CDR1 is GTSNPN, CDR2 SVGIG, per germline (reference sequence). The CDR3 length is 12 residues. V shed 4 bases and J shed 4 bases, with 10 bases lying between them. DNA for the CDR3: TGTGCCTGGACCACGACATCCTATGGCTACACCTTC. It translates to CAWTTTSYGYTF.

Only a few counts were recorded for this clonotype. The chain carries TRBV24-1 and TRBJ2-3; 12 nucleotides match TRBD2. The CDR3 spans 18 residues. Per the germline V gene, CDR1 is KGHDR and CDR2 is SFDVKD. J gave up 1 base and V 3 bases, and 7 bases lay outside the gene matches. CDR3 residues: CATSDPRTSGEGTDTQYF. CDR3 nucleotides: TGTGCCACCAGTGATCCGCGGACTAGCGGGGAAGGCACAGATACGCAGTATTTT.

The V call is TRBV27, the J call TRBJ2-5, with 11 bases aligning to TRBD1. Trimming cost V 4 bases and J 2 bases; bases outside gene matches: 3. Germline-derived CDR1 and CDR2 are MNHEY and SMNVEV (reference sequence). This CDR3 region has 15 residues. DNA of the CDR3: TGTGCCAGCAGTTCGGGACAGGGGGGTCAAGAGACCCAGTACTTC. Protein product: CASSSGQGGQETQYF.

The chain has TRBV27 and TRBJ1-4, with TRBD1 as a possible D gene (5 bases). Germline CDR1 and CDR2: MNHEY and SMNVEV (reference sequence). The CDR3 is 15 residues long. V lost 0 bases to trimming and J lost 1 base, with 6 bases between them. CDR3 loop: CASSLSGLTNEKLFF. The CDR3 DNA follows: TGTGCCAGCAGTTTATCGGGGCTAACTAATGAAAAACTGTTTTTT.

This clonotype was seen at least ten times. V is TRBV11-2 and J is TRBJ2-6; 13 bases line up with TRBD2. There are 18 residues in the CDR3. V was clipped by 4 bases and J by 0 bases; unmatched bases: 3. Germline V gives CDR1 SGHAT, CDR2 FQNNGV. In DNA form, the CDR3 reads TGTGCCAGCAGCTCCGGACTAGCGGGAGACTCTGGGGCCAACGTCCTGACTTTC. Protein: CASSSGLAGDSGANVLTF.

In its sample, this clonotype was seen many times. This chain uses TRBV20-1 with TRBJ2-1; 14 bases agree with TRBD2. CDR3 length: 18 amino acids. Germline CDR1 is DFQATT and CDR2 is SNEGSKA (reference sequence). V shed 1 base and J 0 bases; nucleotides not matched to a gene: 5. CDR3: CSARGLAGGRSSYNEQFF. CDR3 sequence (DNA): TGCAGTGCTAGAGGACTAGCGGGAGGGAGGAGCTCCTACAATGAGCAGTTCTTC.

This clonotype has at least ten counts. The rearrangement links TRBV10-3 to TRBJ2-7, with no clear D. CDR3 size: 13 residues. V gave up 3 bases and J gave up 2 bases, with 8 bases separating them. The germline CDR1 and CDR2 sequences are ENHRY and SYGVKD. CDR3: CAISEGWAYEQYF. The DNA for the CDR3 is TGTGCCATCAGTGAAGGGTGGGCCTACGAGCAGTACTTC.